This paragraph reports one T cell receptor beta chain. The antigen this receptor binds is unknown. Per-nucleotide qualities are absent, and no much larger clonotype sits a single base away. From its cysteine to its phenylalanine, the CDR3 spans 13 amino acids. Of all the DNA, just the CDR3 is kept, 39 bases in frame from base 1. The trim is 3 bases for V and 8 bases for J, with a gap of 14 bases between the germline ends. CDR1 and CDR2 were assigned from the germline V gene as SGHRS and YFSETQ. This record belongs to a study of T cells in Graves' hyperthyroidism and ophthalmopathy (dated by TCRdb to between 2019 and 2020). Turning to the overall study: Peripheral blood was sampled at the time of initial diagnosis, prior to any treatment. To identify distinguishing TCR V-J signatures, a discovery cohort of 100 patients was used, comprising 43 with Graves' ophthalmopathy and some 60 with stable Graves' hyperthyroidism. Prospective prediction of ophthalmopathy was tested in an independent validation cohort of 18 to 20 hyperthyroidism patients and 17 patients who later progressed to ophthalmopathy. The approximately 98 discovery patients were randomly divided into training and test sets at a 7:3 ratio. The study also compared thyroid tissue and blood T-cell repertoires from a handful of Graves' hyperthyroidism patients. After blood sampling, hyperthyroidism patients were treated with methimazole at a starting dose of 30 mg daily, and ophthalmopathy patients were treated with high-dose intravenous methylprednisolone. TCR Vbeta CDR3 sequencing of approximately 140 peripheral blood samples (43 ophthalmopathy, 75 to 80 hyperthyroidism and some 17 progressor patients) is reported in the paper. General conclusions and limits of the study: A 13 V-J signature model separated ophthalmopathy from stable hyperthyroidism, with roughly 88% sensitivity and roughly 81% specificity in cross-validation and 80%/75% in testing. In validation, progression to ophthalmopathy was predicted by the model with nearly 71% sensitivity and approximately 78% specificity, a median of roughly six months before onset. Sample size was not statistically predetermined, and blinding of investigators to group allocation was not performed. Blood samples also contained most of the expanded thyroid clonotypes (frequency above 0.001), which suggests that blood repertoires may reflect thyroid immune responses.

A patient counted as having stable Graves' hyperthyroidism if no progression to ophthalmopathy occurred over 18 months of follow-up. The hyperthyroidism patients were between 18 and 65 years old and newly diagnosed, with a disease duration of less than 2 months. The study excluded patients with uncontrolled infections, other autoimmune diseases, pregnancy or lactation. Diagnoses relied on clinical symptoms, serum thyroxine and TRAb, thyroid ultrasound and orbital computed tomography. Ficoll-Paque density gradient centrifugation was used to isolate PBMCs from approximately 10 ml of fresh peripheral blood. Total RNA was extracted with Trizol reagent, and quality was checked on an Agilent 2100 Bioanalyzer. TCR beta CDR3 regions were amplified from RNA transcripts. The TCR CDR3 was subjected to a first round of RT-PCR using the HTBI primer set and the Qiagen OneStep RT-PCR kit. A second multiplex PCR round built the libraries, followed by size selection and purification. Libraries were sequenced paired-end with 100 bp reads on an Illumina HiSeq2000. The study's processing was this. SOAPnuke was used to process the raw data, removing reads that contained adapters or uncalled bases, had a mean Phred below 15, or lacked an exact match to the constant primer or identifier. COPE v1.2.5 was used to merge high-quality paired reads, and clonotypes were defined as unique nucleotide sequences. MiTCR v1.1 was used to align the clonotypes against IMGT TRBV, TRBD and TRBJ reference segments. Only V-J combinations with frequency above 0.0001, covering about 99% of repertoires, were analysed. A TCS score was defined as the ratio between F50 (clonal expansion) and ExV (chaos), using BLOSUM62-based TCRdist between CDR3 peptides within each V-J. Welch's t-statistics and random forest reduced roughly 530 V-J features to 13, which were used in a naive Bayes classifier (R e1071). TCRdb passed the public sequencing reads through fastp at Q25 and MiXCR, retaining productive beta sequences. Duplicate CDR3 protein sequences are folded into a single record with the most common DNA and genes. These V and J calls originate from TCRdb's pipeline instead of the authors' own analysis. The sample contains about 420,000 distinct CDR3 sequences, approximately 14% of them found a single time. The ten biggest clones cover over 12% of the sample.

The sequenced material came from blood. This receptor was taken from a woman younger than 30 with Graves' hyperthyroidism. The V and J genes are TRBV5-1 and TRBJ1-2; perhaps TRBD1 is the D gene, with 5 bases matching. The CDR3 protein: CASSYGDFGGYTF. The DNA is TGCGCCAGCAGCTACGGGGACTTCGGGGGCTACACCTTC.